The following is a T cell receptor (beta chain) sequence with its context. All patients experienced relapse after autologous stem cell transplantation, and brentuximab vedotin exposure was variable. Libraries were prepared by immunoSEQ multiplex PCR; TCRdb keeps only in-frame clonotypes and omits some of them. The data contain some 100,000 clones, around 90% of them singletons. The CDR3 extends over 12 amino acids. Trimming cost V 7 bases and J 8 bases, with 15 bases left between them. The germline gives CDR1 SGHRS, CDR2 YFSETQ. These data belong to a study of PD-1 blockade in classical Hodgkin lymphoma.

This chain uses TRBV5-1 with TRBJ1-2, with D hard to call. This TCR derives from a human donor with classical Hodgkin lymphoma. The material sequenced was peripheral blood mononuclear cells (PBMCs), taken at baseline. The DNA of the CDR3 is TGCGCCAGCGCCGAGGTAAAAGCGGGCTACACCTTC. It is translated as CASAEVKAGYTF. Combining the CDR3 with reference TRBV5-1 and TRBJ1-2 gives the whole variable domain KAGVTQTPRYLIKTRGQQVTLSCSPISGHRSVSWYQQTPGQGLQFLFEYFSETQRNKGNFPGRFSGRQFSNSRSEMNVSTLELGDSALYLCASAEVKAGYTFGSGTRLTVV.